What follows are 8 T cell receptor beta chains derived from one specimen sequenced in a study of control samples from healthy donors and cancer patients. Assay: immunoSEQ multiplex PCR; the TCRdb copy retains only in-frame clones and omits some. The sample consists of fewer than 500,000 clones, 90% of them appearing once. Sequenced input: PBMCs. The source of these receptors is a man aged 35 to 55 with head and neck cancer.

This chain joins TRBV4-2 and TRBJ1-2; 8 bases map to TRBD1. CDR1 is LGHNA, CDR2 YNFKEQ, per germline. CDR3 length: 16 residues. V was pared by 0 bases and J by 0 bases, with 3 bases of the junction left unmatched. The CDR3 DNA follows: TGTGCCAGCAGCCAAGACGGGACAGGCGCTAACTATGGCTACACCTTC. This codes for CASSQDGTGANYGYTF.

The genes are TRBV7-2 and TRBJ2-5; TRBD2 aligns across 8 bases. The J segment lost 5 bases and the V segment lost 0 bases, leaving 5 bases of the junction unmatched. This CDR3 contains 15 residues. CDR1 is SGHTA and CDR2 is FQGNSA in the germline V gene. The CDR3 nucleotides are TGTGCCAGCAGCTTAGCTAGCGGGGTGACGGAGACCCAGTACTTC. Translating it yields CASSLASGVTETQYF.

CDR3 loop: CASSPTDTGISNQPQHF. CDR3 in DNA: TGTGCCAGTAGTCCCACAGACACAGGGATTAGCAATCAGCCCCAGCATTTT. V gene TRBV19 combines with J gene TRBJ1-5; possibly TRBD1 for D (6 bases). The length of the CDR3 is 17 residues. Germline V gene data show CDR1 as LNHDA and CDR2 as SQIVND (reference sequence). Trimming stripped 5 bases from V and 0 bases from J, with 17 bases between.

The chain links TRBV5-8 to TRBJ1-1; TRBD1 might be the D (5 bases). V was cut by 10 bases and J by 0 bases, with 13 bases left in between. Germline V gene data show CDR1 as SGHTS and CDR2 as YDEGEE. CDR3 length: 13 amino acids. Written as DNA, the CDR3 is TGTGCCGGCAAGGGACTCTTGAACACTGAAGCTTTCTTT. It is translated as CAGKGLLNTEAFF.

The chain couples TRBV20-1 to TRBJ2-7; D remains unclear. V dropped 6 bases and J dropped 4 bases, with 10 bases sitting between them. The CDR3 consists of 11 residues. Germline CDR1 reads DFQATT; CDR2 reads SNEGSKA (reference sequence). The CDR3 here is CSAWGQYEQYF. The CDR3 bases are TGCAGTGCGTGGGGTCAGTACGAGCAGTACTTC.

CDR3 in amino acids: CSVTGTATEAFF. Here the CDR3 DNA reads TGCAGCGTCACCGGGACGGCAACTGAAGCTTTCTTT. This chain connects TRBV29-1 to TRBJ1-1; D might be TRBD1 (5 bases). The CDR3 loop spans 12 amino acids. V lost 6 bases and J lost 5, with 13 bases in between. Germline V lookup: CDR1 SQVTM, CDR2 ANQGSEA.

The rearrangement joins TRBV13 to TRBJ1-1; possibly TRBD1 for D (6 bases). CDR1 PRHDT and CDR2 FYEKMQ come from the germline V gene (reference sequence). CDR3 size: 15 residues. The ends were cut back, 1 base at V and 1 base at J, with 10 bases in the middle. CDR3 sequence reads: CASSLVGGQNTEAFF. The CDR3 nucleotides read TGTGCCAGCAGCTTAGTGGGGGGCCAGAACACTGAAGCTTTCTTT.

CDR3 residues: CASSATANTGELFF. The CDR3 region has the DNA TGCGCCAGCAGTGCGACTGCCAACACCGGGGAGCTGTTTTTT. The chain employs TRBV10-1 and TRBJ2-2; D unclear. V gave up 4 bases and J gave up 2 bases, with 8 bases separating them. The V gene's germline CDR1 is WNHNN and CDR2 SYGVQD (reference sequence). The CDR3 length is 14 residues.